The clone carrying this TCR beta chain was counted ten times or more. Its matching antigen is unknown. The entry originates in a study of naive and memory T cell subsets. The beta constant-region primer was an equimolar mix of two oligonucleotides covering TRBC1 and TRBC2. Nested alpha and beta constant-region primers with the SP2 primer drove four PCR rounds on ligated cDNA. TCRdb re-analysed the UMI-ligation and nested PCR reads in MiXCR, keeping a single row per CDR3 protein. The sample includes 95,000 to 150,000 distinct CDR3 sequences, 36% seen only once; the top ten take approximately 0.9%. Study-wide results and caveats: TCR counts from RNA may reflect activation-linked expression changes.

The CDR3 totals 15 residues. CDR1 is SGHTA and CDR2 is FQGNSA in the germline V gene. Trimming cost V 4 bases and J 4 bases; bases outside gene matches: 6. The TCR comes from a human donor in good health. The chain carries TRBV7-2 and TRBJ2-1; 8 bases are shared with TRBD2. Sequences were obtained from central memory CD4+ T cells from blood. The CDR3 DNA is TGTGCCAGCAGCTATGCGAGCGGGGGATACAATGAGCAGTTCTTC. Translation gives CASSYASGGYNEQFF.